The subject of this entry is one TCR beta chain. 13 Jbeta primers and 60 Vbeta primers were used for the PCR. Repertoires were generated with immunoSEQ multiplex PCR, while TCRdb's copy carries only in-frame clones and drops some. The data contain 190,000 or so clones, around 83% of them singletons. Germline CDR1 and CDR2: LNHDA and SQIVND (reference sequence). The CDR3 has 17 residues. The V and J ends lost 7 bases and 3 bases respectively, with 23 bases between them. This entry comes from a study of cytomegalovirus exposure and HLA in healthy donors. Across the whole study: There were approximately 400 genotyped donors. Of these, about 81% fell in the genetic ancestry cluster associated with self-reported Caucasian donors.

Sequenced input: PBMCs. The origin of this receptor is a man between 50 and 59 years old in good health and CMV-seronegative. This chain joins TRBV19 and TRBJ2-3; D is possibly TRBD2 (6 bases). In DNA, the CDR3 is TGTGCCAGTACTAGCCTCCTGATGGGGGGTGTTACAGATACGCAGTATTTT. It specifies CASTSLLMGGVTDTQYF.